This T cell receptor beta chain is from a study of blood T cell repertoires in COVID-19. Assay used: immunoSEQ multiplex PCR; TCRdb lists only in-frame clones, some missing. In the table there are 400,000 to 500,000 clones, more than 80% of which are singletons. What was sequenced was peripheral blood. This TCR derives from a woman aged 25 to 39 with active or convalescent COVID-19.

The CDR3 sequence: CASSLGAGGNQPQHF. Here the CDR3 DNA reads TGTGCCAGCAGCTTAGGGGCAGGGGGCAATCAGCCCCAGCATTTT. The genes are TRBV11-2 and TRBJ1-5; a possible D gene is TRBD1 (6 bases). The length of the CDR3 is 15 residues. Looked up from germline, CDR1 is SGHAT and CDR2 is FQNNGV. V was trimmed by 1 base and J by 2 bases, leaving 9 bases between them.